The rows below give T cell receptor beta chains drawn from one sample of a study of patients and donors after allogeneic stem cell transplantation. TCRdb itself ran the RT-PCR reads through MiXCR, one entry per CDR3 protein. In the table there are 70,000 to 75,000 distinct CDR3 sequences, about 30% of which are singletons. The sequenced material came from blood, either unsorted or a sorted T cell fraction (not recorded which). These receptors were taken from a human donor who was either an allogeneic HSCT recipient or a stem cell or donor lymphocyte infusion donor (not recorded which). It is not recorded whose cells these are; they may come from a transplant donor. Both conserved end residues are part of each CDR3. D genes are given only for firm matches. Not all rows give a size; the values are once, few, many and, for expanded clones, a class.

v_gene	d_gene	abundance	j_gene	CDR3nt	CDR3aa
TRBV5-5	.	.	TRBJ2-5	TGTGCCAGCAGCCCCCGGGTACACCAAGAGACCCAGTACTTC	CASSPRVHQETQYF
TRBV6-6	.	.	TRBJ2-2	TGTGCCAGCAGTTACTCAGGGTTTGGCGGGGAGCTGTTTTTT	CASSYSGFGGELFF
TRBV20-1	.	.	TRBJ1-1	TGCAGTGCTAGATCCCCAGAGAACACTGAAGCTTTCTTT	CSARSPENTEAFF
TRBV13	.	.	TRBJ1-1	TGTGCCAGCAGCTTACCCTCGGGGGCCGAGGACACTGAAGCTTTCTTT	CASSLPSGAEDTEAFF
TRBV11-2	TRBD1	many	TRBJ1-5	TGTGCCAGCAGCTTAGAAGGATCAGGGGGGAATCAGCCCCAGCATTTT	CASSLEGSGGNQPQHF
TRBV12-3/TRBV12-4	.	.	TRBJ1-1	TGTGCCAGCAGTTGGTCCCGAGGGAGCACTGAAGCTTTCTTT	CASSWSRGSTEAFF
TRBV7-9	.	.	TRBJ2-1	TGTGCCAGCAGCCCAGACAATGAGCAGTTCTTC	CASSPDNEQFF
TRBV11-2	.	.	TRBJ2-3	TGTGCCAGCAGCTTTCGAGGGTATGGAGATACGCAGTATTTT	CASSFRGYGDTQYF
TRBV12-3/TRBV12-4	.	.	TRBJ1-5	TGTGCCAGCAGTTTAGTGGGCAGGGATAGCAATCAGCCCCAGCATTTT	CASSLVGRDSNQPQHF
TRBV20-1	.	few	TRBJ1-1	TGCAGTGCTAAGAGACCTTTGAACACTGAAGCTTTCTTT	CSAKRPLNTEAFF
TRBV12-3/TRBV12-4	.	few	TRBJ1-6	TGTGCCAGCAGCTTGGGTGGTTCACCCCTCCACTTT	CASSLGGSPLHF
TRBV27	.	.	TRBJ2-1	TGTGCCAGCAAGGGCAGGGATCGCTATGAGCAGTTCTTC	CASKGRDRYEQFF
TRBV15	.	few	TRBJ2-2	TGTGCCACCAGCAGAGATCCCACCGGGGAGCTGTTTTTT	CATSRDPTGELFF
TRBV7-2	.	few	TRBJ2-3	TGTGCCAGCAGCCTCTACCTCACAGATACGCAGTATTTT	CASSLYLTDTQYF